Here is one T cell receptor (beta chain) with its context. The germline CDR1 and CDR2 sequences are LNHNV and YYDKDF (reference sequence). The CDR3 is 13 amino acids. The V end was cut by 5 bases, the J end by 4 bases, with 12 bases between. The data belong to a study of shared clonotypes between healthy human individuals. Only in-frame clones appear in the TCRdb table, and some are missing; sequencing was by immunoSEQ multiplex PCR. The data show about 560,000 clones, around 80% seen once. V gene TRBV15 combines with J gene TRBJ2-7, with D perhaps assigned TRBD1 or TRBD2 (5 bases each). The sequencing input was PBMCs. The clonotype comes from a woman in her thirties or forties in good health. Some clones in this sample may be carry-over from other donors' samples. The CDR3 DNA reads TGTGCCACCAGCGGTGCGAGGGGTTACGAGCAGTACTTC. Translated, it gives CATSGARGYEQYF.